This T cell receptor beta chain was captured by sequencing in a study of cytomegalovirus exposure and HLA in healthy donors. In the case of this clone: Other nucleotide sequences from this sample produce the same CDR3.

J was trimmed by 2 bases and V by 6 bases; bases with no gene match: 6. The germline V gene has CDR1 MNHEY and CDR2 SMNVEV (reference sequence). There are 14 residues in the CDR3. Clones were read by immunoSEQ multiplex PCR, and TCRdb kept only the in-frame ones, dropping some. The repertoire consists of hundreds of thousands of clones, with around 90% occurring once and the leading ten covering 1.5% to 2.5%. The chain links TRBV27 to TRBJ2-7; TRBD2 matches 8 bases. The clonotype originates from a woman younger than 35 in good health and CMV-seropositive. Material: PBMCs. This CDR3 reads CASRGLAGAYEQYF. CDR3 sequence (DNA): TGTGCCAGCAGAGGGCTAGCGGGTGCCTACGAGCAGTACTTC.